Shown below are 4 T cell receptor beta chains from a single sample sequenced in a study of blood T cell repertoires in COVID-19. Here immunoSEQ multiplex PCR was the method, and the copy in TCRdb shows in-frame clones only, minus some. The data show about 160,000 clones, with approximately 86% seen just once and 0.45% to 0.6% held by the top ten. Sequenced: peripheral blood. These receptors were collected from a man aged 55 to 70 with COVID-19, enrolled during active disease.

This chain links TRBV7-2 with TRBJ2-1; tentatively, D is TRBD1 (5 bases). Germline V CDR1 and CDR2: SGHTA, FQGNSA. Trimming stripped 5 bases from V and 9 bases from J, with 14 bases between. CDR3 length: 13 residues. The CDR3 loop is CASSLGFRGEQFF. CDR3 sequence (DNA): TGTGCCAGCAGCCTAGGTTTTAGGGGTGAGCAGTTCTTC.

The V call is TRBV27, the J call TRBJ2-7; TRBD2 matches at 9 bases. The CDR3 spans 15 residues. V lost 4 bases, J lost 0 bases, and 4 bases stayed unmatched. Germline values: CDR1 MNHEY, CDR2 SMNVEV (reference sequence). Here the CDR3 DNA reads TGTGCCAGCAGTTGGCGGACTAGCGTCTCCTACGAGCAGTACTTC. This codes for CASSWRTSVSYEQYF.

V and J are TRBV9 and TRBJ1-4; TRBD1 matches at 7 bases. Per the germline V gene, CDR1 is SGDLS and CDR2 is YYNGEE. V lost 0 bases to trimming and J lost 3 bases; unmatched junction nucleotides: 5. This CDR3 region has 16 residues. The DNA for the CDR3 is TGTGCCAGCAGCGTAGTGGGACAGTCTTCTAATGAAAAACTGTTTTTT. Translation: CASSVVGQSSNEKLFF. Variable domain in full (rest from reference TRBV9 and TRBJ1-4): DSGVTQTPKHLITATGQRVTLRCSPRSGDLSVYWYQQSLDQGLQFLIQYYNGEERAKGNILERFSAQQFPDLHSELNLSSLELGDSALYFCASSVVGQSSNEKLFFGSGTQLSVL.

The chain has TRBV28 and TRBJ1-4; D remains unclear. The germline V gene encodes CDR1 MDHEN and CDR2 SYDVKM. Trimming stripped 1 base from V and 4 bases from J, with 7 bases between. The CDR3 runs to 14 residues. The CDR3 DNA reads TGTGCCAGCAGTTTATTACGGGATAATGAAAAACTGTTTTTT. It translates to CASSLLRDNEKLFF.